A single sample gave rise to the 14 T cell receptor beta chains below, sequenced in a study of shared clonotypes between healthy human individuals. Only CD45RO-negative cells positively selected for CCR7 counted as naive CD8 cells, so terminally differentiated effector memory CD45RA+ cells were excluded. Measured with immunoSEQ multiplex PCR; TCRdb has only the in-frame clones, and not every one. This repertoire shows millions of clones, about 92% found once; its top ten account for about 1.8%. The specimen sequenced was naive CD8+ T cells from PBMCs. The source of these receptors is a young man in good health. Some clones in this sample may be carry-over from other donors' samples.

Of note for this clone: Other DNA variants within this sample encode the same CDR3. V usage is TRBV9 and J usage is TRBJ1-1; D is possibly TRBD1 (5 bases). V was cut by 0 bases and J by 1 base, with 7 bases left in between. CDR1 is SGDLS, CDR2 YYNGEE, per germline. The CDR3 extends over 14 amino acids. The CDR3 DNA reads TGTGCCAGCAGCGTAGGACAGCGGAACACTGAAGCTTTCTTT. Amino acids: CASSVGQRNTEAFF.

The chain carries TRBV11-3 and TRBJ2-1; the match to TRBD1 covers 8 bases. Per the germline V gene, CDR1 is SGHNT and CDR2 is YENEEA. The ends lost 3 bases at V and 12 bases at J; junction bases unmatched: 16. The CDR3 has 16 residues. CDR3 amino acids: CASSFSQDRVEDGQFF. CDR3 DNA: TGTGCCAGCAGCTTCTCGCAGGACAGGGTGGAGGATGGGCAGTTCTTC.

The rearrangement uses TRBV14 and TRBJ2-1, with a weak D call TRBD2 (6 bases). The CDR3 extends over 16 amino acids. Germline V gene lookup returns CDR1 SGHDN and CDR2 FVKESK. Trimming shortened V by 0 bases and J by 4 bases, and 13 bases separated the two germline ends. CDR3 sequence: CASSQDREMGYNEQFF. The DNA for the CDR3 is TGTGCCAGCAGCCAAGATCGGGAGATGGGTTACAATGAGCAGTTCTTC.

Regarding this clone: Other DNA sequences in the same sample also yield this CDR3. The chain combines TRBV4-1 with TRBJ2-7; 10 bases are a match to TRBD2. The CDR3 has 15 amino acids. Trimming removed 1 base from V and 4 bases from J; junction bases left unmatched: 4. CDR1 is MGHRA, CDR2 YSYEKL, per germline. The CDR3 nucleotides read TGCGCCAGCAGCCAAGGACTAGCGGGTTCTTACGAGCAGTACTTC. Encoded protein: CASSQGLAGSYEQYF.

This clone was recorded only once. The V call is TRBV7-3, the J call TRBJ2-1, with TRBD2 identical over 11 bases. Germline values: CDR1 SGHTA, CDR2 FQGTGA. The CDR3 has 15 residues. Trimming cost V 5 bases and J 4 bases; bases outside gene matches: 4. The CDR3, as DNA: TGTGCCAGCAGCGAACTAGCGGGAGTGTACAATGAGCAGTTCTTC. Translated: CASSELAGVYNEQFF.

The rearrangement uses TRBV4-1 and TRBJ2-7; 10 bases map to TRBD1. The junction had 7 bases not matched to a gene; V was cut back by 1 base and J by 7 bases. This CDR3 spans 15 amino acids. The germline V gene encodes CDR1 MGHRA and CDR2 YSYEKL. The CDR3 sequence: CASSQGWGTGVEQYF. In DNA, the CDR3 is TGCGCCAGCAGCCAAGGTTGGGGGACAGGGGTGGAGCAGTACTTC.

This sequence joins TRBV9 and TRBJ2-4; tentatively, D is TRBD1 or TRBD2 (5 bases each). CDR1 and CDR2 from the germline V gene are SGDLS and YYNGEE. The CDR3 extends over 14 amino acids. The V end lost 0 bases, the J end lost 7 bases, and 11 bases lay between the germline ends. In DNA, the CDR3 is TGTGCCAGCAGCGTAGGGGACGAAGATAACATTCAGTACTTC. It specifies CASSVGDEDNIQYF.

This chain links TRBV6-1 with TRBJ1-1; D possibly corresponds to TRBD1 (6 bases). From germline, CDR1 is MNHNS and CDR2 SASEGT. Trimming left V 10 bases short and J 1 base short, with 7 bases between. The CDR3 sequence is 11 residues long. The CDR3 loop reads CAMDRNTEAFF. Written as DNA, the CDR3 is TGTGCCATGGACAGGAACACTGAAGCTTTCTTT.

The CDR3 DNA sequence: TGTGCCAGCAGTTTCCTGACAGGGAGTTTGGATGGCTACACCTTC. Residues: CASSFLTGSLDGYTF. The V and J genes are TRBV27 and TRBJ1-2; 7 nucleotides agree with TRBD1. The CDR3 runs to 15 residues. Germline V gene sequence: CDR1 MNHEY, CDR2 SMNVEV (reference sequence). J lost 6 bases, V lost 3 bases, and 10 bases had no gene match.

The chain is built from TRBV5-1 and TRBJ2-4; TRBD1 aligns across 8 bases. V trimming: 9 bases; J trimming: 2 bases; junction bases outside the gene matches: 13. CDR3 length: 16 amino acids. The germline gives CDR1 SGHRS, CDR2 YFSETQ. The CDR3 loop reads CATPDRAPLSKNIQYF. The CDR3 region has the DNA TGCGCCACCCCGGACAGGGCCCCTCTTTCCAAAAACATTCAGTACTTC.

The chain combines TRBV2 with TRBJ1-1, with D possibly being TRBD1 (5 bases). The CDR3 totals 16 residues. Per germline, CDR1 SNHLY and CDR2 FYNNEI. V lost 3 bases and J 3 bases, leaving 17 bases between the germline ends. The CDR3 spells CASSDPGRRTDTEAFF. The CDR3 DNA follows: TGTGCCAGCAGTGATCCAGGGCGGAGAACGGACACTGAAGCTTTCTTT. Variable domain in full (rest from reference TRBV2 and TRBJ1-1): EPEVTQTPSHQVTQMGQEVILRCVPISNHLYFYWYRQILGQKVEFLVSFYNNEISEKSEIFDDQFSVERPDGSNFTLKIRSTKLEDSAMYFCASSDPGRRTDTEAFFGQGTRLTVV.

The V and J genes are TRBV5-7 and TRBJ1-5, with D uncertain. TRBV5-7 is assigned to the ORF class and has an uncertain function. CDR3 size: 17 residues. V was trimmed by 2 bases and J by 0 bases, leaving 15 bases between them. CDR3 protein: CASSLLYWVYSNQPQHF. Here the CDR3 DNA reads TGTGCCAGCAGCTTATTATATTGGGTTTATAGCAATCAGCCCCAGCATTTT.

The chain joins TRBV6-1 to TRBJ1-5; D possibly corresponds to TRBD1 (6 bases). CDR3 length equals 14 residues. Trimming removed 8 bases at V and 0 bases at J, with 11 bases between. In germline, CDR1 is MNHNS, CDR2 SASEGT. CDR3 amino acids: CASWPGVSNQPQHF. CDR3 bases: TGTGCCAGCTGGCCAGGGGTTAGCAATCAGCCCCAGCATTTT.

The chain couples TRBV27 to TRBJ1-3; possible D gene TRBD1, 5 bases. Germline loops: CDR1 MNHEY, CDR2 SMNVEV (reference sequence). V lost 5 bases and J 1 base, leaving 12 bases between the germline ends. This CDR3 is built from 15 residues. The CDR3 DNA is TGTGCCAGCAGTCCGACAGCCCCTTCTGGAAACACCATATATTTT. Translated, it gives CASSPTAPSGNTIYF.